This TCR beta chain was profiled in a study of T cell responses to AZD1222 COVID-19 vaccine. Study-wide results and limits: In a largely white British group with more females than males, clonal diversity was possibly underestimated. Close to half of all spike-specific TCRs reportedly target regions of the variants that are unmutated.

Between the trimmed V and J ends, which lost 4 bases and 12 bases, there was a span of 18 bases. This CDR3 region has 13 residues. Germline values: CDR1 SGHDN, CDR2 FVKESK. The repertoire was sequenced with immunoSEQ multiplex PCR; TCRdb's copy has only in-frame clones and lacks some. The sample yields more than 150,000 clones, 85% to 95% seen once. On this clone: Its matching antigen is unknown.

The J gene is TRBJ1-1, the V gene TRBV14, with D possibly TRBD1 on 6 matching bases. This TCR was sampled from an adult in good health. Sequenced material: peripheral blood, taken on day 0 of AZD1222 vaccination. For the CDR3, the DNA is TGTGCCAGCAGCCCCAACGGGGGGCCCAGAACTTTCTTT. Protein: CASSPNGGPRTFF.